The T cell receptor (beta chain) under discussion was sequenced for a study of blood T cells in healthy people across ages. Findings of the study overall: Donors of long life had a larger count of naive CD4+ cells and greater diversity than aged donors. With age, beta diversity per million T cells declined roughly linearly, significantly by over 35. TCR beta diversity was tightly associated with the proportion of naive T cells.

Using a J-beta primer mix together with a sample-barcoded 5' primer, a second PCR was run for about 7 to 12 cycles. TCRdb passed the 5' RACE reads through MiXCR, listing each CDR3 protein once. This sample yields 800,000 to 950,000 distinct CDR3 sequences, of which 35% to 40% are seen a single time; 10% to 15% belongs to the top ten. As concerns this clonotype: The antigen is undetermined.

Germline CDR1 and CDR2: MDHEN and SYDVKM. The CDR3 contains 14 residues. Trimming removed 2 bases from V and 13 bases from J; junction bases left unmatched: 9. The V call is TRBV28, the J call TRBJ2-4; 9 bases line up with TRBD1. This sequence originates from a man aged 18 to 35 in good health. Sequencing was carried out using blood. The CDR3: CASSLVQGAGEQYF. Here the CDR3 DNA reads TGTGCCAGCAGTTTAGTACAGGGGGCAGGGGAGCAGTACTTC. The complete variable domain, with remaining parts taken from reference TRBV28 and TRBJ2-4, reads DVKVTQSSRYLVKRTGEKVFLECVQDMDHENMFWYRQDPGLGLRLIYFSYDVKMKEKGDIPEGYSVSREKKERFSLILESASTNQTSMYLCASSLVQGAGEQYFGAGTRLSVL.